What follows are 5 T cell receptor beta chains derived from one specimen sequenced in a study of cytomegalovirus exposure and HLA in healthy donors. The PCR had 60 Vbeta and 13 Jbeta primers. The repertoire was sequenced with immunoSEQ multiplex PCR; TCRdb's copy has only in-frame clones and lacks some. The sample consists of 130,000 to 150,000 clones, 78% of them appearing once. The specimen sequenced was PBMCs. The origin of the receptors is a man between 40 and 49 years old in good health and CMV-seropositive.

CDR3 sequence reads: CANHRGGRGEQFF. The CDR3 DNA reads as TGTGCCAACCACCGGGGGGGGCGCGGTGAGCAGTTCTTC. The chain is built from TRBV30 and TRBJ2-1, with 8 positions matching TRBD2. Germline values: CDR1 GTSNPN, CDR2 SVGIG (reference sequence). After removal of 8 bases from V and 9 bases from J, the junction contained 12 bases not matched to a gene. This CDR3 has 13 residues.

The J gene is TRBJ2-3, the V gene TRBV6-5; TRBD1 agrees at 7 bases. Per germline, CDR1 MNHEY and CDR2 SVGAGI. Unmatched junction bases numbered 8, after V lost 4 bases and J lost 4 bases. This CDR3 has 15 amino acids. The chain's CDR3 is CASSSGGQDPDTQYF. The CDR3 DNA reads as TGTGCCAGCAGTTCCGGAGGACAGGACCCAGATACGCAGTATTTT.

The chain joins TRBV28 to TRBJ2-7, with 8 nucleotides matching TRBD2. The germline V gene encodes CDR1 MDHEN and CDR2 SYDVKM. This CDR3 is built from 15 residues. Germline trimming cut 3 bases from V and 6 bases from J; bases unmatched to any gene: 10. The CDR3 spells CASSFPSGGAREQYF. Here the CDR3 DNA reads TGTGCCAGCAGTTTCCCCTCCGGGGGGGCGCGCGAGCAGTACTTC. Drawing the rest from reference TRBV28 and TRBJ2-7, the complete variable domain is DVKVTQSSRYLVKRTGEKVFLECVQDMDHENMFWYRQDPGLGLRLIYFSYDVKMKEKGDIPEGYSVSREKKERFSLILESASTNQTSMYLCASSFPSGGAREQYFGPGTRLTVT.

With regard to this clone: Its ends do not fully match the called genes, so a read error is possible. The chain employs TRBV18 and TRBJ2-3, with D possibly being TRBD1 (6 bases). From germline, CDR1 is KGHSH and CDR2 LQKENI. The CDR3 loop spans 14 amino acids. The CDR3 nucleotides are TGTGCCAGCTCACCACCTACAGGGTCAGATACGCGGTATTTT. Translation: CASSPPTGSDTRYF.

The chain carries TRBV4-1 and TRBJ2-3, with TRBD2 matching 12 bases. The germline gives CDR1 MGHRA, CDR2 YSYEKL. This CDR3 region has 16 residues. The J segment lost 4 bases and the V segment lost 1 base, leaving 3 bases of the junction unmatched. The CDR3 loop is CASSQGLAGGSDTQYF. In DNA form, the CDR3 reads TGCGCCAGCAGCCAAGGCCTAGCGGGAGGGTCAGATACGCAGTATTTT.